One and the same sample provided the 32 T cell receptor beta chains below, sequenced in a study of PD-L1 blockade in urothelial cancer. Some clones are missing from TCRdb's copy, which holds only in-frame ones; the method was immunoSEQ multiplex PCR. The table lists 50,000 to 65,000 clones, over 75% of them singletons. Material: PBMCs, obtained around atezolizumab (anti-PD-L1) treatment. All receptors come from a man aged 40-55 years with urothelial cancer.

V is TRBV2 and J is TRBJ2-2; 9 bases match TRBD2. The CDR3 length is 14 residues. The germline CDR1 and CDR2 sequences are SNHLY and FYNNEI. J gave up 4 bases and V 6 bases, and 3 bases lay outside the gene matches. CDR3 in amino acids: CASSELAGTGELFF. The DNA of the CDR3 is TGTGCCAGCAGCGAACTAGCGGGCACCGGGGAGCTGTTTTTT.

The chain employs TRBV30 and TRBJ2-1; the D gene is possibly TRBD1 (6 bases). Trimming took 4 bases from V and 6 from J, leaving 10 bases between them. CDR1 is GTSNPN, CDR2 SVGIG, per germline (reference sequence). There are 12 residues in the CDR3. The CDR3 sequence is CAWTGAGNEQFF. The CDR3 bases are TGTGCCTGGACAGGGGCTGGCAATGAGCAGTTCTTC.

The chain has TRBV15 and TRBJ1-2; D unclear. Germline CDR1 LNHNV, CDR2 YYDKDF (reference sequence). Trimming pared 6 bases from V and 8 bases from J, leaving 22 bases between. The CDR3 runs 15 residues. CDR3 DNA sequence: TGTGCCACCAGGTCGGAGGTGAGGCCCCGGGGAGGCTACACCTTC. This gives the protein CATRSEVRPRGGYTF.

The J gene is TRBJ1-1, the V gene TRBV6-5; no clear D gene. Germline assignment: CDR1 MNHEY and CDR2 SVGAGI. This CDR3 contains 13 residues. The V gene lost 0 bases and the J gene lost 0 bases, with 2 bases spanning the gap. The chain's CDR3 is CASSYSVNTEAFF. The DNA for the CDR3 is TGTGCCAGCAGTTACTCCGTGAACACTGAAGCTTTCTTT.

This chain joins TRBV5-4 and TRBJ2-7; a weak D match, TRBD2 (6 bases). Trimming shortened V by 0 bases and J by 4 bases, and 14 bases separated the two germline ends. CDR1 SGHNT and CDR2 YYREEE come from the germline V gene (reference sequence). The CDR3 covers 15 residues. The CDR3 DNA reads as TGTGCCAGCAGCTTGGGTAGCGGTTCCCCGTACGAGCAGTACTTC. Protein: CASSLGSGSPYEQYF. The full variable domain, with the rest looked up from reference TRBV5-4 and TRBJ2-7, is ETGVTQSPTHLIKTRGQQVTLRCSSQSGHNTVSWYQQALGQGPQFIFQYYREEENGRGNFPPRFSGLQFPNYSSELNVNALELDDSALYLCASSLGSGSPYEQYFGPGTRLTVT.

This clone was counted a single time. The chain is built from TRBV9 and TRBJ2-6, with D possibly TRBD2 on 5 matching bases. Germline V CDR1 and CDR2: SGDLS, YYNGEE. The CDR3 contains 15 residues. V was cut by 5 bases and J by 4 bases, with 13 bases left in between. CDR3 sequence: CASRRADAGANVLTF. For the CDR3, the DNA is TGTGCCAGCAGGAGGGCCGACGCAGGGGCCAACGTCCTGACTTTC.

The chain links TRBV10-3 to TRBJ2-7, with unresolved D. The V gene's germline CDR1 is ENHRY and CDR2 SYGVKD. This CDR3 is built from 12 residues. V was cut by 0 bases and J by 4 bases, with 4 bases left in between. Here the CDR3 reads CAISESAYEQYF. The CDR3 DNA sequence: TGTGCCATCAGTGAGTCGGCTTACGAGCAGTACTTC.

The rearrangement links TRBV30 to TRBJ2-3; D is uncertain. CDR1 and CDR2 (germline): GTSNPN, SVGIG (reference sequence). V gave up 2 bases and J gave up 5 bases, with 5 bases separating them. The CDR3 runs 11 residues. CDR3 loop: CAWSLQDTQYF. As DNA, the CDR3 is TGTGCCTGGAGTTTACAAGATACGCAGTATTTT.

The gene calls are TRBV7-2 and TRBJ1-3; D uncertain. The germline V gene has CDR1 SGHTA and CDR2 FQGNSA. Trimming removed 4 bases from V and 9 bases from J, with 7 bases in between. The length of the CDR3 is 11 residues. CDR3 in DNA: TGTGCCAGCAGCTACAGCAGCACCATATATTTT. Translated, it gives CASSYSSTIYF.

This rearrangement joins TRBV7-3 to TRBJ2-1, with 7 bases matching TRBD1. The ends lost 5 bases at V and 14 bases at J; junction bases unmatched: 9. The CDR3 contains 12 residues. Germline V gives CDR1 SGHTA, CDR2 FQGTGA. The CDR3 DNA is TGTGCCAGCAGCCCGAATCCGGGACAGAAGTTCTTC. Translated, it gives CASSPNPGQKFF.

The chain couples TRBV6-6 to TRBJ1-2, with 8 bases identical to TRBD1. Trimming removed 4 bases from V and 5 bases from J; junction bases left unmatched: 3. Germline-derived CDR1 and CDR2 are MNHNY and SVGAGI (reference sequence). This CDR3 spans 13 amino acids. For the CDR3, the DNA is TGTGCCAGCAGTTTAACAGGGGGTTATGGCTACACCTTC. Its protein product is CASSLTGGYGYTF.

The chain combines TRBV11-2 with TRBJ1-5, with 9 nucleotides matching TRBD1. CDR1 and CDR2 (germline): SGHAT, FQNNGV. The CDR3 loop spans 14 amino acids. The trim removed 5 bases at V and 7 bases at J, leaving 6 bases unmatched. The DNA of the CDR3 is TGTGCCAGCAGCCCCGGGACAGGGTTACAGCCCCAGCATTTT. Translation: CASSPGTGLQPQHF.

The V and J genes are TRBV27 and TRBJ2-1; D remains unclear. Germline assignment: CDR1 MNHEY and CDR2 SMNVEV (reference sequence). V gave up 4 bases and J gave up 0 bases, with 7 bases separating them. The length of the CDR3 is 14 residues. DNA for the CDR3: TGTGCCAGCAGTTATCAGGCCTCCTACAATGAGCAGTTCTTC. This gives the protein CASSYQASYNEQFF.

This clone was counted a single time. V usage is TRBV5-1 and J usage is TRBJ1-4; unclear D gene. The CDR3 length is 13 residues. Germline lookup yields CDR1 SGHRS and CDR2 YFSETQ. V was shortened by 2 bases and J by 4 bases, with 6 bases between the two germline ends. CDR3 in DNA: TGCGCCAGCAGCTTACGGGATAATGAAAAACTGTTTTTT. It yields the protein CASSLRDNEKLFF.

The rearrangement links TRBV6-1 to TRBJ2-3; D possibly corresponds to TRBD1 (5 bases). Germline CDR1 and CDR2: MNHNS and SASEGT. This CDR3 is 15 amino acids long. Trimming pared 0 bases from V and 2 bases from J, leaving 9 bases between. The CDR3 coding sequence is TGTGCCAGCAGTGAAGCTGTCAGGGCCACAGATACGCAGTATTTT. Its protein is CASSEAVRATDTQYF.

This clone was seen once. The chain is built from TRBV18 and TRBJ2-3; no clear D. V lost 3 bases and J 0 bases, leaving 13 bases between the germline ends. This CDR3 region has 16 residues. Germline loops: CDR1 KGHSH, CDR2 LQKENI. Here the CDR3 DNA reads TGTGCCAGCTCACCGCGAGGCCAAGCTAGCACAGATACGCAGTATTTT. It codes for CASSPRGQASTDTQYF.

The V call is TRBV5-4, the J call TRBJ1-1; D is undetermined. Trimming removed 2 bases from V and 7 bases from J, with 15 bases in between. Germline values: CDR1 SGHNT, CDR2 YYREEE (reference sequence). This CDR3 has 14 amino acids. DNA of the CDR3: TGTGCCAGCAGCTTTTTGGAGGGTTCGGATGAAGCTTTCTTT. It encodes CASSFLEGSDEAFF.

V gene TRBV11-2 combines with J gene TRBJ2-5, with D maybe TRBD1 (7 bases). V lost 7 bases to trimming and J lost 7 bases, with 22 bases between them. The CDR3 runs to 15 residues. CDR1 is SGHAT and CDR2 is FQNNGV in the germline V gene. The CDR3, as DNA: TGTGCCAGCAAGCTTCCGGACAGGCAGGGAGGGACCCAGTACTTC. The encoded protein is CASKLPDRQGGTQYF. The entire variable domain, with the rest obtained from reference TRBV11-2 and TRBJ2-5, is as follows: EAGVAQSPRYKIIEKRQSVAFWCNPISGHATLYWYQQILGQGPKLLIQFQNNGVVDDSQLPKDRFSAERLKGVDSTLKIQPAKLEDSAVYLCASKLPDRQGGTQYFGPGTRLLVL.

V and J are TRBV19 and TRBJ1-1, with 8 bases lining up with TRBD1. The CDR3 totals 16 residues. The J segment lost 5 bases and the V segment lost 0 bases, leaving 8 bases of the junction unmatched. Germline V gives CDR1 LNHDA, CDR2 SQIVND (reference sequence). This CDR3 reads CASSIDPTGVVTEAFF. The CDR3 coding sequence is TGTGCCAGTAGTATAGACCCGACAGGGGTAGTGACTGAAGCTTTCTTT.

The table lists this clone with a count of one. This CDR3 reads CAWSIAGTGLQPQHF. CDR3 in DNA: TGTGCCTGGAGTATTGCTGGGACAGGGCTACAGCCCCAGCATTTT. This chain connects TRBV30 to TRBJ1-5, with 9 bases lining up with TRBD1. Germline loops: CDR1 GTSNPN, CDR2 SVGIG (reference sequence). The CDR3 is made up of 15 amino acids. V shed 2 bases and J 7 bases; nucleotides not matched to a gene: 9. The complete variable domain, with remaining parts taken from reference TRBV30 and TRBJ1-5, reads SQTIHQWPATLVQPVGSPLSLECTVEGTSNPNLYWYRQAAGRGLQLLFYSVGIGQISSEVPQNLSASRPQDRQFILSSKKLLLSDSGFYLCAWSIAGTGLQPQHFGDGTRLSIL.

The chain has TRBV19 and TRBJ1-2, with 7 nucleotides matching TRBD1. V lost 7 bases and J lost 8; bases outside the gene matches: 13. The germline CDR1 and CDR2 sequences are LNHDA and SQIVND (reference sequence). The CDR3 length is 14 residues. The CDR3 spells CASKAPGTDEGYTF. The CDR3 DNA sequence: TGTGCCAGTAAAGCGCCCGGGACAGATGAGGGCTACACCTTC.

V is TRBV5-5 and J is TRBJ2-1; TRBD2 aligns across 7 bases. Germline V gene sequence: CDR1 SGHKS, CDR2 YYEKEE (reference sequence). This CDR3 has 13 amino acids. The trim removed 5 bases at V and 8 bases at J, leaving 7 bases unmatched. The CDR3 sequence: CASSFPRGDEQFF. DNA of the CDR3: TGTGCCAGCAGTTTCCCCCGGGGGGATGAGCAGTTCTTC.

The V and J genes are TRBV2 and TRBJ1-5; D possibly corresponds to TRBD1 (5 bases). V was trimmed by 5 bases and J by 1 base, leaving 6 bases between them. Germline CDR1 reads SNHLY; CDR2 reads FYNNEI. This CDR3 is 13 amino acids long. For the CDR3, the DNA is TGTGCCAGCAGTAGGGGCAGCAATCAGCCCCAGCATTTT. It translates to CASSRGSNQPQHF.

The chain carries TRBV4-2 and TRBJ2-4; 13 nucleotides line up with TRBD2. Looked up from germline, CDR1 is LGHNA and CDR2 is YNFKEQ. The junction had 6 bases not matched to a gene; V was cut back by 4 bases and J by 9 bases. This CDR3 is 15 amino acids long. CDR3 in amino acids: CASSPGLAGVIIQYF. DNA for the CDR3: TGTGCCAGCAGCCCAGGACTAGCGGGAGTCATCATTCAGTACTTC.

The V call is TRBV6-1, the J call TRBJ2-1, with a tentative D call TRBD2 (6 bases). The CDR3 is made up of 16 amino acids. The ends were cut back, 4 bases at V and 4 bases at J, with 17 bases in the middle. CDR1 MNHNS and CDR2 SASEGT come from the germline V gene. CDR3 protein: CASSGSQVAEYNEQFF. CDR3 DNA sequence: TGTGCCAGCAGTGGATCCCAAGTAGCGGAATACAATGAGCAGTTCTTC.

In nucleotides, the CDR3 is TGTGCCAGCAGGGCTACCGGGACAAACTACGAGCAGTACTTC. It yields the protein CASRATGTNYEQYF. The rearrangement joins TRBV28 to TRBJ2-7, with a possible D match to TRBD1 (6 bases). Germline CDR1 reads MDHEN; CDR2 reads SYDVKM. The CDR3 covers 14 residues. The V gene lost 6 bases and the J gene lost 3 bases, with 15 bases spanning the gap.

The chain combines TRBV9 with TRBJ2-1, with TRBD2 identical over 11 bases. The CDR3 contains 16 residues. Germline V gene sequence: CDR1 SGDLS, CDR2 YYNGEE. V was clipped by 3 bases and J by 2 bases; unmatched bases: 4. Written as DNA, the CDR3 is TGTGCCAGCAGCGCCATAGCGGGAGGGCCCTACAATGAGCAGTTCTTC. This encodes CASSAIAGGPYNEQFF.

The J gene is TRBJ2-2, the V gene TRBV28; TRBD2 is a possible D gene (6 bases). The CDR3 totals 16 residues. The ends were cut back, 6 bases at V and 6 bases at J, with 20 bases in the middle. Germline CDR1 reads MDHEN; CDR2 reads SYDVKM. CDR3 in amino acids: CASSPSSLSGAGELFF. In nucleotides, the CDR3 is TGTGCCAGCAGCCCTAGTTCCCTTAGCGGAGCCGGGGAGCTGTTTTTT.

The chain recombines TRBV4-1 with TRBJ1-4, with 7 bases matching TRBD1. CDR1 is MGHRA and CDR2 is YSYEKL in the germline V gene. The CDR3 extends over 15 amino acids. After removal of 0 bases from V and 7 bases from J, the junction contained 5 bases not matched to a gene. For the CDR3, the DNA is TGCGCCAGCAGCCAAGATAAGGACAGGACTGAAAAACTGTTTTTT. Its translation: CASSQDKDRTEKLFF.

This clone was counted only a few times. V is TRBV4-1 and J is TRBJ2-2; D is perhaps TRBD2 (7 bases). The V gene lost 4 bases and the J gene lost 6 bases, with 21 bases spanning the gap. Germline CDR1 and CDR2: MGHRA and YSYEKL. CDR3 length: 17 residues. CDR3: CASSPTSGGGAAGELFF. The CDR3 bases are TGCGCCAGCAGCCCCACTTCGGGCGGGGGCGCGGCCGGGGAGCTGTTTTTT.

CDR3 sequence: CASSGDSGNWGYTF. The CDR3 nucleotides read TGCGCCAGCAGTGGGGACAGCGGTAATTGGGGCTACACCTTC. The chain is built from TRBV10-1 and TRBJ1-2, with 7 bases matching TRBD1. Germline values: CDR1 WNHNN, CDR2 SYGVQD (reference sequence). The CDR3 loop spans 14 amino acids. J lost 8 bases, V lost 4 bases, and 10 bases had no gene match.

The chain links TRBV4-1 to TRBJ2-3; 13 nucleotides match TRBD2. The V and J ends lost 4 bases and 1 base, in that order; junction bases with no gene match: 11. From germline, CDR1 is MGHRA and CDR2 YSYEKL. The length of the CDR3 is 19 residues. The DNA of the CDR3 is TGCGCCAGCAGCCCACCTGTCGGGACTAGCGGGACCGGCACAGATACGCAGTATTTT. This codes for CASSPPVGTSGTGTDTQYF.